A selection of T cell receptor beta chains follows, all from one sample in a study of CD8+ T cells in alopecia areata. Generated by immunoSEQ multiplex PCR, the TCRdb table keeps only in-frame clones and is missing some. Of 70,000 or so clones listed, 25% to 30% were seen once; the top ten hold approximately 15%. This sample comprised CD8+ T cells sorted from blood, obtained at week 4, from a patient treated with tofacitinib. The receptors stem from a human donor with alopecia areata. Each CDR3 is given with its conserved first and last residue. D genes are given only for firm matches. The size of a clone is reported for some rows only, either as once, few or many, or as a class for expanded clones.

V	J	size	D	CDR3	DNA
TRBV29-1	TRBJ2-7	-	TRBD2	CSVEGTSGRSYEQYF	TGCAGCGTTGAGGGGACTAGCGGGAGGTCCTACGAGCAGTACTTC
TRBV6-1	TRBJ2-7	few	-	CASSVLDLTAYEQYF	TGTGCCAGCAGTGTTCTTGACTTAACTGCTTACGAGCAGTACTTC
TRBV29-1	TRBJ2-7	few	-	CSVIEGIEQYF	TGCAGCGTGATTGAGGGAATCGAGCAGTACTTC
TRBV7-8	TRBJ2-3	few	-	CASSTDTQYF	TGTGCCAGCAGCACAGATACGCAGTATTTT
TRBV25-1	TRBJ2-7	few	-	CASSGGLIYEQYF	TGTGCCAGCAGTGGCGGGCTTATCTACGAGCAGTACTTC
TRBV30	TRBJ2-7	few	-	CAWGPYEQYF	TGTGCCTGGGGGCCCTACGAGCAGTACTTC
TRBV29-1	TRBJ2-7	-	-	CSVQGNFSYEQYF	TGCAGCGTTCAGGGGAACTTCTCCTACGAGCAGTACTTC
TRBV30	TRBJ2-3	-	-	CAWRSVGIPADTQYF	TGTGCCTGGAGAAGTGTTGGCATCCCCGCAGATACGCAGTATTTT
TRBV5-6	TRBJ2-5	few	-	CASSQGDNQETQYF	TGTGCCAGCAGCCAAGGAGACAACCAAGAGACCCAGTACTTC
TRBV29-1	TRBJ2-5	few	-	CSVPPRGQTQYF	TGCAGCGTTCCCCCCAGGGGACAGACCCAGTACTTC
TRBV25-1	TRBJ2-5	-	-	CASSVSMRETQYF	TGTGCCAGCAGTGTAAGCATGAGAGAGACCCAGTACTTC
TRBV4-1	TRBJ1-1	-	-	CASSHQQKHTEAFF	TGCGCCAGCAGCCACCAACAGAAGCACACTGAAGCTTTCTTT
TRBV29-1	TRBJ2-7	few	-	CSASTGEQYF	TGCAGCGCTTCAACAGGCGAGCAGTACTTC
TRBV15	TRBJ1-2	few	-	CATSIGVGGGHGYTF	TGTGCCACCAGCATCGGCGTAGGAGGGGGGCATGGCTACACCTTC
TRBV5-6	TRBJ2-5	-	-	CASSLVAQETQYF	TGTGCCAGCAGCCTTGTGGCCCAAGAGACCCAGTACTTC
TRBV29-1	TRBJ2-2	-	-	CSVETWFPGELFF	TGCAGCGTTGAAACATGGTTTCCCGGGGAGCTGTTTTTT
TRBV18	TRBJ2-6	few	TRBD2	CASSPVGLAGAGANVLTF	TGTGCCAGCTCCCCGGTGGGACTAGCGGGAGCAGGGGCCAACGTCCTGACTTTC
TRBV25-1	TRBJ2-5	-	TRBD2	CASSEYELAGEETQYF	TGTGCCAGCAGTGAATATGAACTAGCGGGAGAAGAGACCCAGTACTTC
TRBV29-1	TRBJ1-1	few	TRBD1	CSVAGQAIEQTEAFF	TGCAGCGTGGCGGGACAGGCCATTGAACAGACTGAAGCTTTCTTT
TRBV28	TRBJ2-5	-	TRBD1	CASKGQYQETQYF	TGTGCCAGCAAGGGACAGTACCAAGAGACCCAGTACTTC
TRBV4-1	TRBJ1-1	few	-	CASSQETAGRTEAFF	TGCGCCAGCAGCCAAGAAACGGCAGGGAGGACTGAAGCTTTCTTT
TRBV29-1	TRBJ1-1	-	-	CSVAGTEAFF	TGCAGCGTTGCCGGAACTGAAGCTTTCTTT
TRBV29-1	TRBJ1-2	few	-	CSVRASSGDYGYTF	TGCAGCGTCCGGGCCTCGTCGGGAGACTATGGCTACACCTTC
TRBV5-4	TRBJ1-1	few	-	CASSFFFSSDTEAFF	TGTGCCAGCAGCTTCTTCTTTTCGTCGGACACTGAAGCTTTCTTT
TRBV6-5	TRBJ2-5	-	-	CASSLLGGTLETQYF	TGTGCCAGCAGTTTATTAGGGGGGACTTTAGAGACCCAGTACTTC
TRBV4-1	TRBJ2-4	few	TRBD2	CASSQESSGRVNIQYF	TGCGCCAGCAGCCAAGAGTCTAGCGGGAGGGTAAACATTCAGTACTTC
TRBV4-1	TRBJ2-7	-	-	CASSQVGGSYEQYF	TGCGCCAGCAGCCAAGTGGGGGGCTCCTACGAGCAGTACTTC
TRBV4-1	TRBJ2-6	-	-	CASSQEQGSGANVLTF	TGCGCCAGCAGCCAAGAACAGGGTTCTGGGGCCAACGTCCTGACTTTC
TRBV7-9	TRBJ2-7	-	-	CASSLGTDTYF	TGTGCCAGCAGCTTAGGGACCGACACGTACTTC